This T cell receptor beta chain was captured by sequencing in a study of blood T cell repertoires in COVID-19. Overall study: PBMCs, B-cell-depleted T cells, or T cells were the source of the cDNA or gDNA that made up the material.

Germline CDR1 and CDR2: SNHLY and FYNNEI. The CDR3 covers 11 residues. V was pared by 7 bases and J by 7 bases, with 3 bases of the junction left unmatched. Produced via immunoSEQ multiplex PCR; TCRdb's table is partial and in-frame only. The data contain about 440,000 clones, nearly 90% of them seen just once; the ten biggest clones take up roughly 1.9%. All enrollees were roughly 18 to 90 years old and from about 25 US areas. Sequencing was performed on PBMCs or T cells enriched from blood (not recorded which). This clonotype was sampled from a woman aged 18-29 years with acute COVID-19. The gene calls are TRBV2 and TRBJ1-1; TRBD1 matches 7 bases. The CDR3 region has the DNA TGTGCCAGCATAACAGGGGTTGAAGCTTTCTTT. This codes for CASITGVEAFF.